This T cell receptor (beta chain) originates from a study of T-cell memory formation after mild COVID-19. The V end was cut by 3 bases, the J end by 0 bases, with 15 bases between. Germline V gene data show CDR1 as DFQATT and CDR2 as SNEGSKA (reference sequence). The CDR3 consists of 16 residues. TCRdb redid the calling of the 5' RACE reads with MiXCR, one entry per CDR3 protein. The table lists roughly 130,000 distinct CDR3 sequences, about 18% of them singletons. Regarding the study as a whole: The authors left the SARS-CoV-2 specificity of second-wave clones peaking on day 37 unconfirmed. Several responding clones turned up in pre-infection memory, indicating that cross-reactive memory may have taken part.

This clonotype was counted between two and nine times. Its specificity is not known. J is TRBJ2-1 and V is TRBV20-1; D possibly corresponds to TRBD2 (5 bases). This sequence originates from a man between 18 and 29 years old who had mild COVID-19 (a few samples of this study predate the infection). Cell type and time point are not known. Sequencing input: PBMCs or a T cell subset sorted from them (not recorded which). In nucleotides, the CDR3 is TGCAGTGCTAGCCGCCTAGCTGGGAGCTCCTACAATGAGCAGTTCTTC. Residues: CSASRLAGSSYNEQFF.